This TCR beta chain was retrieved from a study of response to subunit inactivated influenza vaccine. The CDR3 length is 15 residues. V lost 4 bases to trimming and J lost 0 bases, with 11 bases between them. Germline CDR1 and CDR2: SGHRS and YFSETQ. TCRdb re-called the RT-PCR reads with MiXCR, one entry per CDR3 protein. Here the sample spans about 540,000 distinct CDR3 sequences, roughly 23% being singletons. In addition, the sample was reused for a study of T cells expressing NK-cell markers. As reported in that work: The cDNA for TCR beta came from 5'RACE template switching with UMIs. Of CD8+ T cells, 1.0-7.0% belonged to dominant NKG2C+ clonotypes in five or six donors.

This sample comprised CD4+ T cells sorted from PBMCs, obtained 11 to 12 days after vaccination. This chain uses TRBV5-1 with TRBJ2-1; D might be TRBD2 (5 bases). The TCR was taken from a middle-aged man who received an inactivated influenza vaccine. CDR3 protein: CASSRAENSYNEQFF. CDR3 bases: TGCGCCAGCAGCAGAGCGGAAAACTCCTACAATGAGCAGTTCTTC. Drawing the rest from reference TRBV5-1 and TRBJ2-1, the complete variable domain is KAGVTQTPRYLIKTRGQQVTLSCSPISGHRSVSWYQQTPGQGLQFLFEYFSETQRNKGNFPGRFSGRQFSNSRSEMNVSTLELGDSALYLCASSRAENSYNEQFFGPGTRLTVL.